The 11 T cell receptor beta chains reported below all come from one sample, sequenced in a study of blood T cells in healthy people across ages. The use of a sample-barcoded 5' primer and a J-beta primer mix characterized a second PCR of roughly 6 to 12 cycles. Each CDR3 protein is one row after TCRdb ran MiXCR on the 5' RACE reads. Of roughly 800,000 distinct CDR3 sequences listed, about 25% were seen once; the top ten hold under 4.5%. The same data also contributed to another study, on T cells of mothers and their children.

Sequencing was done on a sample of blood. Every receptor here comes from a boy aged 10-17 years in good health.

The chain is built from TRBV20-1 and TRBJ2-3; possibly TRBD1 for D (5 bases). Germline V gives CDR1 DFQATT, CDR2 SNEGSKA (reference sequence). V was clipped by 6 bases and J by 6 bases, with 13 bases between them. The CDR3 is 12 amino acids. The CDR3, as DNA: TGCAGTGCACACAAAGGGGCGGATACGCAGTATTTT. Its protein is CSAHKGADTQYF.

The chain joins TRBV4-3 to TRBJ2-4, with D hard to call. From germline, CDR1 is LGHNA and CDR2 YSLEER. The ends were cut back, 0 bases at V and 1 base at J, with 19 bases in the middle. The CDR3 consists of 19 residues. The CDR3 loop reads CASSQDPRDIVTAKNIQYF. The CDR3 region has the DNA TGCGCCAGCAGCCAAGATCCCCGAGATATAGTCACCGCCAAAAACATTCAGTACTTC.

This clonotype was detected only a few times. The V call is TRBV6-1, the J call TRBJ1-1, with a tentative D call TRBD1 (5 bases). The CDR3 runs to 14 residues. The germline CDR1 and CDR2 sequences are MNHNS and SASEGT. Trimming took off 4 bases at V and 7 bases at J, with 16 bases between the two ends. In DNA, the CDR3 is TGTGCCAGCAGTGCCCTAGGAGGGGTAGGTGAAGCTTTCTTT. Protein product: CASSALGGVGEAFF.

The chain carries TRBV20-1 and TRBJ2-7; 9 nucleotides match TRBD2. Per the germline V gene, CDR1 is DFQATT and CDR2 is SNEGSKA (reference sequence). CDR3 length equals 14 residues. V lost 1 base, J lost 6 bases, and 7 bases stayed unmatched. CDR3 residues: CSARAARAGGEQYF. The DNA of the CDR3 is TGCAGTGCTAGAGCCGCGAGAGCGGGAGGCGAGCAGTACTTC.

This clonotype was picked up a small number of times. The V call is TRBV4-3, the J call TRBJ2-3, with D perhaps TRBD2 (5 bases). From germline, CDR1 is LGHNA and CDR2 YSLEER. The V end was cut by 6 bases, the J end by 0 bases, with 22 bases between. The CDR3 is made up of 18 amino acids. The CDR3 here is CASSPAGRAVTSTDTQYF. The CDR3, as DNA: TGCGCCAGCAGTCCGGCGGGCCGGGCGGTGACTAGCACAGATACGCAGTATTTT.

As to this clonotype: The junction does not match germline at one end; this may be a read error. The DNA of the CDR3 is TGTGCCAGCCAGGGACAGGGGGCTTCAGGGGTCAACGTCCTGACTTTC. It specifies CASQGQGASGVNVLTF. The chain uses TRBV7-2 and TRBJ2-6; 12 nucleotides align to TRBD1. This CDR3 is 16 amino acids long. The germline gives CDR1 SGHTA, CDR2 FQGNSA.

This clonotype showed up just a few times. The chain links TRBV6-2 or TRBV6-3 to TRBJ1-1, with D tentatively TRBD1 (5 bases). Germline CDR1 MNHEY, CDR2 SVGEGT. This CDR3 comprises 18 residues. Trimming took off 0 bases at V and 7 bases at J, with 24 bases between the two ends. CDR3 loop: CASSYSTGIPGRYREAFF. The CDR3 DNA reads TGTGCCAGCAGTTACTCGACGGGCATTCCGGGACGGTACCGTGAAGCTTTCTTT.

The V gene is TRBV20-1, the J gene TRBJ2-1; 8 bases are shared with TRBD2. This CDR3 spans 13 amino acids. Per germline, CDR1 DFQATT and CDR2 SNEGSKA (reference sequence). J was trimmed by 4 bases and V by 4 bases; bases with no gene match: 3. The chain's CDR3 is CSATGGVYNEQFF. In DNA, the CDR3 is TGCAGTGCTACGGGGGGGGTATACAATGAGCAGTTCTTC.

This clonotype appeared a few times. This chain links TRBV15 with TRBJ2-5, with D unresolved. V shed 0 bases and J shed 3 bases, with 11 bases lying between them. In germline, CDR1 is LNHNV, CDR2 YYDKDF (reference sequence). The CDR3 is 15 residues long. The DNA for the CDR3 is TGTGCCACCAGCAGAGATCTTTTGAAGAAAGAGACCCAGTACTTC. Its protein is CATSRDLLKKETQYF.

This CDR3 is CASSFGDPTNEKLFF. The CDR3 coding sequence is TGTGCCAGCAGTTTCGGAGACCCAACTAATGAAAAACTGTTTTTT. This rearrangement joins TRBV28 to TRBJ1-4, with D unresolved. CDR1 and CDR2 from the germline V gene are MDHEN and SYDVKM. Trimming removed 3 bases at V and 0 bases at J, with 8 bases between. This CDR3 comprises 15 residues. Full variable domain (missing parts from reference TRBV28 and TRBJ1-4): DVKVTQSSRYLVKRTGEKVFLECVQDMDHENMFWYRQDPGLGLRLIYFSYDVKMKEKGDIPEGYSVSREKKERFSLILESASTNQTSMYLCASSFGDPTNEKLFFGSGTQLSVL.

The chain has TRBV7-8 and TRBJ2-7; possibly TRBD2 for D (6 bases). With 4 bases removed from V and 4 bases from J, the gap between germline ends came to 17 bases. The CDR3 is made up of 15 amino acids. The V gene's germline CDR1 is SGHVS and CDR2 FQNEAQ. CDR3 sequence (DNA): TGTGCCAGCAGCTCCCCTGTGGAGGGACGGTACGAGCAGTACTTC. Translating gives CASSSPVEGRYEQYF.